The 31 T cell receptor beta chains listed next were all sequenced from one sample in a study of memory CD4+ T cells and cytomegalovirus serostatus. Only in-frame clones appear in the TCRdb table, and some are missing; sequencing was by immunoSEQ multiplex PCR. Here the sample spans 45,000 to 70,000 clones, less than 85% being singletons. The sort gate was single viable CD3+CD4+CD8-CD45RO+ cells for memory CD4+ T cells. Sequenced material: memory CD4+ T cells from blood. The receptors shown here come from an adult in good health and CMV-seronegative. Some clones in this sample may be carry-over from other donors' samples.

As DNA, the CDR3 is TGTGCCAGCAGTGAAGCGACTAGCGGGAGTATAGGGGAGCAGTTCTTC. Residues: CASSEATSGSIGEQFF. The J gene is TRBJ2-1, the V gene TRBV6-1; the match to TRBD2 covers 12 bases. CDR3 length: 16 amino acids. V dropped 0 bases and J dropped 10; count of bases not matched to a gene: 7. Germline V gene lookup returns CDR1 MNHNS and CDR2 SASEGT.

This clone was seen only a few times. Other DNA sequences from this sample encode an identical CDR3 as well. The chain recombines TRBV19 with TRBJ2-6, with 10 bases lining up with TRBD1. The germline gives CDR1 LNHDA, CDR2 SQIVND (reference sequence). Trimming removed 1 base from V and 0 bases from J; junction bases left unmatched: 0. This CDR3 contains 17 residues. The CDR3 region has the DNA TGTGCCAGTAGTATAGGACAGGGGGCCTCTGGGGCCAACGTCCTGACTTTC. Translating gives CASSIGQGASGANVLTF. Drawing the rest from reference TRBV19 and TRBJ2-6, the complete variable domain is DGGITQSPKYLFRKEGQNVTLSCEQNLNHDAMYWYRQDPGQGLRLIYYSQIVNDFQKGDIAEGYSVSREKKESFPLTVTSAQKNPTAFYLCASSIGQGASGANVLTFGAGSRLTVL.

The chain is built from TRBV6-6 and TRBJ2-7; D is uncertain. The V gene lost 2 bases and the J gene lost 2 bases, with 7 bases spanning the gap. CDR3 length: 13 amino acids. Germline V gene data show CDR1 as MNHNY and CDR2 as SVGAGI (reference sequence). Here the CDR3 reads CASSYVAAYEQYF. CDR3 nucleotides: TGTGCCAGCAGTTACGTGGCGGCCTACGAGCAGTACTTC.

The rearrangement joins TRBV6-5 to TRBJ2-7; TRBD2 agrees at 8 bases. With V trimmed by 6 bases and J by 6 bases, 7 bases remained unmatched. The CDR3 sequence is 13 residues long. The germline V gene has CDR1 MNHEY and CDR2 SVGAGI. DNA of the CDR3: TGTGCCAGCAGCCAAGCGGGAGTAGGCGAGCAGTACTTC. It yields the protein CASSQAGVGEQYF.

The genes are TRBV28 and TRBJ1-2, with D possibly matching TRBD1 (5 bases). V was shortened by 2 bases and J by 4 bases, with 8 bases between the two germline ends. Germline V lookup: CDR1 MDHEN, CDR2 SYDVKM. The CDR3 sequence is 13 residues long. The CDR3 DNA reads TGTGCCAGCAGTTTACAGGGAGCCTATGGCTACACCTTC. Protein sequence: CASSLQGAYGYTF.

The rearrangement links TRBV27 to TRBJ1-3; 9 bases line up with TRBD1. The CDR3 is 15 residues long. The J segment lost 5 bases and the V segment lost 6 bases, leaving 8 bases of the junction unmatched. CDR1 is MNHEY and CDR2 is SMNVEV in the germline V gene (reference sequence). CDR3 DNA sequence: TGTGCCAGCAGCGTAGCGGGGACAGGGAGAAACACCATATATTTT. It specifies CASSVAGTGRNTIYF.

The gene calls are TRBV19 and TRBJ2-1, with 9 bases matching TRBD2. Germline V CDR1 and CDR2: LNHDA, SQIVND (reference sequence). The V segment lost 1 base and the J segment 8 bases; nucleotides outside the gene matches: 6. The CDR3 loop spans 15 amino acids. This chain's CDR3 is CASSIGGRAVDEQFF. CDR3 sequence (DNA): TGTGCCAGTAGTATAGGCGGGAGGGCTGTCGATGAGCAGTTCTTC.

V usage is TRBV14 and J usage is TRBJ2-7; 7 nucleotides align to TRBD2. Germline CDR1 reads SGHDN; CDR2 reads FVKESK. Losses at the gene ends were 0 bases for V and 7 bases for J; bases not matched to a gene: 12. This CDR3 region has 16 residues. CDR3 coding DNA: TGTGCCAGCAGCCAAGATAGGTACCTAGCGGTCTCTGAGCAGTACTTC. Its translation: CASSQDRYLAVSEQYF.

CDR3: CASSQKTSGIYEQYF. CDR3 coding DNA: TGCGCCAGCAGCCAGAAGACTAGCGGGATCTACGAGCAGTACTTC. The chain links TRBV4-3 to TRBJ2-7; 11 nucleotides match TRBD2. Trimming removed 3 bases from V and 3 bases from J; junction bases left unmatched: 4. The length of the CDR3 is 15 residues. Germline CDR1 LGHNA, CDR2 YSLEER.

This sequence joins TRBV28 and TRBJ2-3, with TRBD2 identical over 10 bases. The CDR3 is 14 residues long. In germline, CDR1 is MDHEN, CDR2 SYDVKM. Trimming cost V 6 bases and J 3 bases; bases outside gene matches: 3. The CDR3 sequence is CASRLAGLTDTQYF. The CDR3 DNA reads TGTGCCAGCAGACTAGCGGGACTTACAGATACGCAGTATTTT.

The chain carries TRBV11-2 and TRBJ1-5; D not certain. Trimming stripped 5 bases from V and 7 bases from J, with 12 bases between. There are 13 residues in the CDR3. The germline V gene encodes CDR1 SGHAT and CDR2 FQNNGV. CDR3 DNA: TGTGCCAGCAGCCGGGCCCACGGGCAGCCCCAGCATTTT. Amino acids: CASSRAHGQPQHF.

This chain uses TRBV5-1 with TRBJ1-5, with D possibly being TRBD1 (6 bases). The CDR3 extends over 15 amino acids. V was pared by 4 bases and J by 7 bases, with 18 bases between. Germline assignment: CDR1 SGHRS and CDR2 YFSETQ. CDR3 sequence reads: CASSVQGGKGQPQHF. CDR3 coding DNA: TGCGCCAGCAGCGTACAGGGTGGAAAAGGGCAGCCCCAGCATTTT.

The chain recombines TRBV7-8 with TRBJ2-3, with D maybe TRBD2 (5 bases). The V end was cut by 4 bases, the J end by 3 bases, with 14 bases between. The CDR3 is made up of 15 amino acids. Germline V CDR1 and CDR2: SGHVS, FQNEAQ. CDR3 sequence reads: CASSSRTLFTDTQYF. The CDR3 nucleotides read TGTGCCAGCAGCTCCAGGACTCTCTTTACAGATACGCAGTATTTT.

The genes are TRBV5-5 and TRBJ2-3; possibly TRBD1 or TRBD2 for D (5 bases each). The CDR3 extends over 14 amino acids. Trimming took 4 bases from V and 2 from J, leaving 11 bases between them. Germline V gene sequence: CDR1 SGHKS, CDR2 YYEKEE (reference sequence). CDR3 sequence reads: CASSAVGTTDTQYF. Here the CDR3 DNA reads TGTGCCAGCAGCGCAGTGGGGACCACAGATACGCAGTATTTT.

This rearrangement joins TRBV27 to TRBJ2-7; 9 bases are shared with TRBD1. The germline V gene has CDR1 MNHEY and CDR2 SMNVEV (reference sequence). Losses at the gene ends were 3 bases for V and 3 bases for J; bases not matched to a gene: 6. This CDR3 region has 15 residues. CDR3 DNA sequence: TGTGCCAGCAGTTTTTACCCGGGACAGGGCTACGAGCAGTACTTC. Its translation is CASSFYPGQGYEQYF.

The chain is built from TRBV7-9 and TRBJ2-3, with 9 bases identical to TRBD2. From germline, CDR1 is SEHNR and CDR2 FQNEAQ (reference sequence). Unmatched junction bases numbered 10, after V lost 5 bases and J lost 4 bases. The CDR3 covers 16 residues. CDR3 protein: CASSPRAGGTSDTQYF. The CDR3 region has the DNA TGTGCCAGCAGCCCGAGGGCGGGAGGGACGTCAGATACGCAGTATTTT. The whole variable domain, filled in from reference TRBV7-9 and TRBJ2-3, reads DTGVSQNPRHKITKRGQNVTFRCDPISEHNRLYWYRQTLGQGPEFLTYFQNEAQLEKSRLLSDRFSAERPKGSFSTLEIQRTEQGDSAMYLCASSPRAGGTSDTQYFGPGTRLTVL.

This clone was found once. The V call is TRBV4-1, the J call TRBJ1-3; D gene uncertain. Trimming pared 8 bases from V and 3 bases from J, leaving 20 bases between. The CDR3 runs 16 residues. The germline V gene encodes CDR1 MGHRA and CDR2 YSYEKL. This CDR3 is CASSASGPYLGNTIYF. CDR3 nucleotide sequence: TGCGCCAGCTCCGCGTCGGGTCCTTATCTTGGAAACACCATATATTTT.

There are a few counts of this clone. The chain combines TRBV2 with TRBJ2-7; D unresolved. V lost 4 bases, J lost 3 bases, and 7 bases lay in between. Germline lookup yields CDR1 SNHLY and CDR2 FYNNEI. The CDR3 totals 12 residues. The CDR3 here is CASSAGVYEQYF. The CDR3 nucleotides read TGTGCCAGCAGTGCTGGGGTCTACGAGCAGTACTTC.

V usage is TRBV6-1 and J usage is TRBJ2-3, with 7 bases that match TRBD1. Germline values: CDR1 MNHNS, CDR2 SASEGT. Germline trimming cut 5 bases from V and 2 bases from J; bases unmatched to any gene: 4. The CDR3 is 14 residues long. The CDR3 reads CASSRTGDTDTQYF. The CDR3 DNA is TGTGCCAGCAGTCGGACAGGAGACACAGATACGCAGTATTTT.

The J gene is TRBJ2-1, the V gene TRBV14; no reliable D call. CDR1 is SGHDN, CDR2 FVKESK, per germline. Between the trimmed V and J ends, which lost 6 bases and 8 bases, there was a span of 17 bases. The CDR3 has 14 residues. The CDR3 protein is CASRPLGAGDEQFF. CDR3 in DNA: TGTGCCAGCAGGCCGCTCGGAGCCGGAGATGAGCAGTTCTTC.

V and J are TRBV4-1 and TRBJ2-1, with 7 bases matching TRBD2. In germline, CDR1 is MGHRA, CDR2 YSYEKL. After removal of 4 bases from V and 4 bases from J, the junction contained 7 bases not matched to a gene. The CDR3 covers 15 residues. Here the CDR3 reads CASSRETSVYNEQFF. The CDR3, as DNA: TGCGCCAGCAGCCGCGAAACTAGCGTTTACAATGAGCAGTTCTTC.

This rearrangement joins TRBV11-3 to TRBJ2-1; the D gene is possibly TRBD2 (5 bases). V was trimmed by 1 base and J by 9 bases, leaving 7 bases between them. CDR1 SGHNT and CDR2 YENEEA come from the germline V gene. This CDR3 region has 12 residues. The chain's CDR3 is CASSLGETEQFF. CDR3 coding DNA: TGTGCCAGCAGCTTAGGGGAGACTGAGCAGTTCTTC.

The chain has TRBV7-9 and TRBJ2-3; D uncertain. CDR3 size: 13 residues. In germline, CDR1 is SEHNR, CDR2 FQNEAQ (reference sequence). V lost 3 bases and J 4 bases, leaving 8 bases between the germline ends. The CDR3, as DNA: TGTGCCAGCAGCTTGCTAGTGTCAGATACGCAGTATTTT. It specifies CASSLLVSDTQYF.

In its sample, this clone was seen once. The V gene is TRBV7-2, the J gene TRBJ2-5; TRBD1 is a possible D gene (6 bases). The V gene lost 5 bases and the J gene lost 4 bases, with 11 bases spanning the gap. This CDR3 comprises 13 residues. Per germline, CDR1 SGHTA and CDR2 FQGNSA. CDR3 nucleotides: TGTGCCAGCAGCAACAGGGACGGAGAGACCCAGTACTTC. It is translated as CASSNRDGETQYF.

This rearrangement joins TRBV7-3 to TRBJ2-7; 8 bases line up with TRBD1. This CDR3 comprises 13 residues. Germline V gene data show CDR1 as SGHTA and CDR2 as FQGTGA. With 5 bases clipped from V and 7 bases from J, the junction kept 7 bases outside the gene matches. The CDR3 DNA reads TGTGCCAGCAGCCAGACAGGGGAAGGGGAGCAGTACTTC. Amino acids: CASSQTGEGEQYF.

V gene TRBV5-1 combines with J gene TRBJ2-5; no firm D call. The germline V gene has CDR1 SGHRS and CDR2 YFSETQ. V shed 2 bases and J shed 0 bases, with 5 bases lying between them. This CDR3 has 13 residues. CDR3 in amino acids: CASSFRYQETQYF. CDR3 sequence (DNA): TGCGCCAGCAGCTTCCGGTACCAAGAGACCCAGTACTTC.

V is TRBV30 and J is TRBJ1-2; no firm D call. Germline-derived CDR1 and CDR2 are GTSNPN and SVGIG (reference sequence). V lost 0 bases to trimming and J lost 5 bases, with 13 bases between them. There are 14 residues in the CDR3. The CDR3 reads CAWSVSALLYGYTF. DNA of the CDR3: TGTGCCTGGAGTGTCTCTGCTCTTCTTTATGGCTACACCTTC.

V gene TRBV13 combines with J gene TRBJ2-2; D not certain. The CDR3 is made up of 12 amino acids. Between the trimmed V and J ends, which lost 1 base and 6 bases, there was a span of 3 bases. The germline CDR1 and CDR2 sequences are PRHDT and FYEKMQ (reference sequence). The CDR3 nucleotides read TGTGCCAGCAGCTTAGAAGCCGGGGAGCTGTTTTTT. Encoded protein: CASSLEAGELFF.

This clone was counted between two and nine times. CDR3 nucleotide sequence: TGCGCCAGCAGTGATGACGGGACCAGCGAAACCGCTAACTATGGCTACACCTTC. Translating it yields CASSDDGTSETANYGYTF. The chain combines TRBV10-2 with TRBJ1-2; D might be TRBD1 (5 bases). From germline, CDR1 is WSHSY and CDR2 SAAADI. V was pared by 3 bases and J by 0 bases, with 20 bases between. The CDR3 has 18 amino acids.

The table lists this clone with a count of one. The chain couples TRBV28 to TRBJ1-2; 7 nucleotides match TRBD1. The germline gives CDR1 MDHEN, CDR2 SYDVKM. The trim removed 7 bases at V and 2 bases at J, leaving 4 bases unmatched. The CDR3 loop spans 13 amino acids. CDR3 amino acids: CASKTTGNYGYTF. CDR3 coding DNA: TGTGCCAGCAAAACGACAGGGAACTATGGCTACACCTTC.

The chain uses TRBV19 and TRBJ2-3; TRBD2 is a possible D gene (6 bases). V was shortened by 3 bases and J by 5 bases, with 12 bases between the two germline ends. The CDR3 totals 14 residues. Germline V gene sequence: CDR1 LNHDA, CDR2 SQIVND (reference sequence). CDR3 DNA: TGTGCCAGTAGTATTGGAGGGGCGAGAGATACGCAGTATTTT. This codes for CASSIGGARDTQYF.